The rows below give T cell receptor beta chains drawn from one sample of a study of Graves' ophthalmopathy and Graves' hyperthyroidism. TCRdb re-derived calls from the multiplex PCR reads in MiXCR, one entry per CDR3 protein. Among about 1.1 million distinct CDR3 sequences listed, roughly 35% were seen once. The sample taken for sequencing was peripheral blood or thyroid tissue (not recorded which). The receptor source for this set is an adult man with Graves' hyperthyroidism. Each CDR3 is given with its conserved first and last residue. The order of the fields is J gene, D gene, V gene, clone size, CDR3 DNA, CDR3 protein. D genes are given only for firm matches. Clone size is given for some rows only: seen once, a few or many times, or a class if the clone is expanded.

>TRBJ1-2|TRBD1|TRBV15|many
TGTGCCACCAGCCTCGACAGGGGGTATGGCTACACCTTC
CATSLDRGYGYTF
>TRBJ2-7|TRBD1|TRBV9|many
TGTGCCAGCAGCGAGGGGACAGGGGCGTTCTACGAGCAGTACTTC
CASSEGTGAFYEQYF
>TRBJ2-7|NA|TRBV7-2|many
TGTGCCAGCAGCTTAGAGGACCGGTCTACCTACGAGCAGTACTTC
CASSLEDRSTYEQYF
>TRBJ1-4|NA|TRBV10-3|NA
TGTGCCATCAGTTTCGGCGAAAAACTGTTTTTT
CAISFGEKLFF
>TRBJ2-7|NA|TRBV28|few
TGTGCCAGCAGTGATACCAGGATGTACGAGCAGTACTTC
CASSDTRMYEQYF
>TRBJ2-2|NA|TRBV7-2|NA
TGTGCCAGCAGCCCCCAAGGGGGAGTCGACGGGGAGCTGTTTTTT
CASSPQGGVDGELFF
>TRBJ2-7|NA|TRBV20-1|NA
TGCAGTGCTGCGGACGGGGAACTCTACGAGCAGTACTTC
CSAADGELYEQYF
>TRBJ1-5|NA|TRBV4-2|few
TGTGCCAGCAGCCAAGAAGGGTACGGGGATCAGCCCCAGCATTTT
CASSQEGYGDQPQHF
>TRBJ2-7|NA|TRBV28|few
TGTGCCATCCGCCGCGGGTACGAGCAGTACTTC
CAIRRGYEQYF
>TRBJ2-3|TRBD1|TRBV14|NA
TGTGCCAGCAGCCCCAGGGGGCGCATCACAGATACGCAGTATTTT
CASSPRGRITDTQYF
>TRBJ2-7|NA|TRBV7-6|NA
TGTGCCAGCAGCTCCTCGCAGGGAAATTCCCCCTACGAGCAGTACTTC
CASSSSQGNSPYEQYF
>TRBJ1-2|TRBD1|TRBV2|few
TGTGCCAGCACGTGGCTGATGGGACAGGGGGTAAATGGCCACACCTTC
CASTWLMGQGVNGHTF
>TRBJ1-6|NA|TRBV20-1|NA
TGCAGTGCTAGAGATACCCCTGGGGCAGGGTCCCATTCACCCCTCCACTTT
CSARDTPGAGSHSPLHF
>TRBJ2-2|NA|TRBV6-1|once
TGTGCCAGCAGCGAAGAGACTCAGAACACCGGGGAGCTGTTTTTT
CASSEETQNTGELFF
>TRBJ2-7|NA|TRBV4-1|few
TGCGCCAGCAGCCAAACTCCGGGACACCAGTCCTACGAGCAGTACTTC
CASSQTPGHQSYEQYF
>TRBJ1-2|TRBD1|TRBV20-1|many
TGCAGTGCTAGAGATGCAGGGGGTGAAAACTATGGCTACACCTTC
CSARDAGGENYGYTF
>TRBJ1-4|NA|TRBV7-8|many
TGTGCCAGCAGCTTAGGAGGCAGGTTGGGTGAAAAACTGTTTTTT
CASSLGGRLGEKLFF
>TRBJ2-7|NA|TRBV4-3|NA
TGCGCCAGCAGCCAAGTGGCGCGCGGGCCGGGCGAGCAGTACTTC
CASSQVARGPGEQYF
>TRBJ2-7|TRBD1|TRBV30|NA
TGTGCCTGGAGTCAAAACAGGGGCGGCGAGCAGTACTTC
CAWSQNRGGEQYF
>TRBJ1-4|TRBD1|TRBV2|NA
TGTGCCAGCAGGACCCGGGACAGGATGAGTTCGGCTAATGAAAAACTGTTTTTT
CASRTRDRMSSANEKLFF
>TRBJ1-1|TRBD1|TRBV29-1|many
TGCAGCGTCCAGCCGGGACAGGGAGTTTTTGAAGCTTTCTTT
CSVQPGQGVFEAFF
>TRBJ2-7|NA|TRBV7-2|many
TGTGCCAGCAGCTTAGAAGGATGGGGTGACGAGCAGTACTTC
CASSLEGWGDEQYF
>TRBJ1-1|TRBD1|TRBV6-5|NA
TGTGCCAGCCAGGGGGCTTGGAACACTGAAGCTTTCTTT
CASQGAWNTEAFF
>TRBJ1-2|NA|TRBV5-4|NA
TGTGCCAGCAGCGAGAGGGACACCGCCGCTAACTATGGCTACACCTTC
CASSERDTAANYGYTF
>TRBJ2-5|NA|TRBV4-3|many
TGCGCCAGCAGCCAAGGAACAAGGGGACGGGAGACCCAGTACTTC
CASSQGTRGRETQYF
>TRBJ2-7|TRBD2|TRBV10-2|NA
TGCGCCAGCAGTGCCGGACTAGCGGGGGCCAGTGGGTGCGAGCAGTACTTC
CASSAGLAGASGCEQYF
>TRBJ1-1|NA|TRBV2|many
TGTGCCAGCAGTTCCGGGAGTGTGACTGAAGCTTTCTTT
CASSSGSVTEAFF
>TRBJ2-6|NA|TRBV25-1|many
TGTGCCAGCAGGCAGGGGTCTGGGGCCAACGTCCTGACTTTC
CASRQGSGANVLTF
>TRBJ1-1|NA|TRBV10-3|NA
TGTGCCATTAAGTATGGAGGAGCGACTGAAGCTTTCTTT
CAIKYGGATEAFF
>TRBJ1-1|NA|TRBV10-3|many
TGTGCCAGCAGAAACAGGGTTGGGAACACTGAAGCTTTCTTT
CASRNRVGNTEAFF
>TRBJ2-7|NA|TRBV7-9|many
TGTGCCAGCAGCCCTAATACCGGGAGCGAGCAGTACTTC
CASSPNTGSEQYF
>TRBJ2-2|NA|TRBV10-1|NA
TGCGCCAGCGGCCGCGGGCCTACCACCGGGGAGCTGTTTTTT
CASGRGPTTGELFF
>TRBJ2-5|TRBD2|TRBV2|many
TGTGCCAGCAAATCTAGCGGGAGGATAACGGAGACCCAGTACTTC
CASKSSGRITETQYF
>TRBJ1-1|NA|TRBV7-9|NA
TGTGCCAGCAGCGAGGGGGTTCGGGCGAACACTGAAGCTTTCTTT
CASSEGVRANTEAFF
>TRBJ2-3|TRBD2|TRBV7-3|NA
TGTGCCAGCAGCTTTCGCGGGGGGACTAGCACAGATACGCAGTATTTT
CASSFRGGTSTDTQYF
>TRBJ2-3|NA|TRBV7-9|once
TGTGCCAGCAGCTCGGCAACTAGCACAGATACGCAGTATTTT
CASSSATSTDTQYF
>TRBJ2-5|TRBD1|TRBV19|many
TGTGCCAGCCGGGACAGGGGGTTACACCAGTACTTC
CASRDRGLHQYF
>TRBJ1-2|NA|TRBV30|many
TGTGCCTGGAGTGCGTTGGGCTATGGCTACACCTTC
CAWSALGYGYTF
>TRBJ1-4|NA|TRBV10-3|NA
TGTGCCAGCAAAGAAGACAGGTTGAATGAAAAACTGTTTTTT
CASKEDRLNEKLFF
>TRBJ2-7|NA|TRBV19|NA
TGTGCCAGTAGTGCGCCCAACACGGACGAGCAGTACTTC
CASSAPNTDEQYF
>TRBJ2-5|NA|TRBV5-4|NA
TGTGCCAGCAGCCAAGATAGGCTAGACCAAGAGACCCAGTACTTC
CASSQDRLDQETQYF
>TRBJ2-7|TRBD1|TRBV7-9|few
TGTGCCAGCAGCCCTCACCTAGGACAGGGGGCGTACGAGCAGTACTTC
CASSPHLGQGAYEQYF
>TRBJ1-2|NA|TRBV6-1|few
TGTGCCAGCAGAAGCGCAGATTTGGCCAACTATGGCTACACCTTC
CASRSADLANYGYTF
>TRBJ2-5|TRBD1|TRBV7-2|once
TGTGCCAGCAGGTCTGGGACAGGGTTCTCGGAGACCCAGTACTTC
CASRSGTGFSETQYF
>TRBJ2-2|TRBD2|TRBV5-5|many
TGTGCCAGCAGCTTCCGACTAGCTCCGGCCGGGGAGCTGTTTTTT
CASSFRLAPAGELFF
>TRBJ2-5|TRBD1|TRBV29-1|NA
TGCAGCGTGAGGGGGACAGCCTCGACCCAGTACTTC
CSVRGTASTQYF
>TRBJ2-5|NA|TRBV6-2/TRBV6-3|NA
TGTGCCAGCGCGGGGGCCCAAGAGACCCAGTACTTC
CASAGAQETQYF
>TRBJ2-5|NA|TRBV20-1|few
TGCAGTGCTAGAGAGGGGGATCAGCCCCAGTACTTC
CSAREGDQPQYF
>TRBJ2-5|TRBD2|TRBV25-1|NA
TGTGCCAGCAGTGAAGTTCGTGGGACTAGCGGGGATTTAGAGACCCAGTACTTC
CASSEVRGTSGDLETQYF
>TRBJ1-1|TRBD1|TRBV7-2|NA
TGTGCCAGCAGCGTCCGGGACAGGGGTCGCGGTGAAGCTTTCTTT
CASSVRDRGRGEAFF